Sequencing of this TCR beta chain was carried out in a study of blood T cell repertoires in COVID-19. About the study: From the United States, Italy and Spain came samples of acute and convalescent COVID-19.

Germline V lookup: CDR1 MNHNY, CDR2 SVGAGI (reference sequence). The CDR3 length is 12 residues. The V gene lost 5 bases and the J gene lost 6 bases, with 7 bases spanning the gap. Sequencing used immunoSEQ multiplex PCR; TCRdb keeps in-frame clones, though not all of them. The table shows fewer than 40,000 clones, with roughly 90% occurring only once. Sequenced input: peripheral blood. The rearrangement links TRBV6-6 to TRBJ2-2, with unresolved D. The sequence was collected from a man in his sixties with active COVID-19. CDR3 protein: CASSRSAGELFF. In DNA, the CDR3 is TGTGCCAGCAGTCGGTCGGCCGGGGAGCTGTTTTTT.